One T cell receptor beta chain is described in this entry. The antigen remains undetermined. These data belong to a study of chemoradiotherapy in HPV16-positive cancers. Notes on the study in general: Functional assays defining HPV-specific T cells used only a couple of HPV16-positive patients. Better recurrence-free survival went with HPV-responsive T-cell expansion in HPV16-positive patients.

This table comes from immunoSEQ multiplex PCR, and its TCRdb copy is limited to in-frame clones, with some not included. Of hundreds of clones listed, 86% were seen once; the top ten hold approximately 4.1%. This CDR3 has 14 amino acids. Germline V gene lookup returns CDR1 SGHTA and CDR2 FQGNSA. Trimming cost V 5 bases and J 3 bases; bases outside gene matches: 4. The input for sequencing was tumor tissue, taken from a patient who underwent chemoradiotherapy. The chain links TRBV7-2 to TRBJ2-3; 8 nucleotides match TRBD2. The TCR comes from a human donor with HPV-associated anogenital cancer. In DNA form, the CDR3 reads TGTGCCAGCAGCCCTGGACTAGCAACAGATACGCAGTATTTT. Its protein is CASSPGLATDTQYF.